Sequencing of this T cell receptor beta chain was carried out in a study of regulatory T cells in long-lasting Graves disease. Relying on iRepertoire HTBI primers and Arm-PCR of CDR3 regions, the team built TCR beta libraries. TCRdb analysed the multiplex PCR reads with MiXCR anew, one entry per CDR3 protein. The table lists hundreds of thousands of distinct CDR3 sequences, 16% of them singletons, with around 18% in the top ten. Time point here: newly diagnosed GD, antithyroid drugs for less than 3 months. The TCR library used RNA extracted from PBMCs. This clonotype was detected only a few times. This sample also appeared in a second study, on T cells in Graves' hyperthyroidism and ophthalmopathy.

The material was peripheral blood mononuclear cells (PBMCs), obtained at new diagnosis, from a patient treated with antithyroid drugs. This TCR was sampled from a woman aged 25 to 39 with Graves disease.

The CDR3: CAGNAAGRGYEQYF. CDR3 sequence (DNA): TGTGCCGGAAACGCGGCGGGAAGAGGTTACGAGCAGTACTTC. This rearrangement joins TRBV7-9 to TRBJ2-7; tentatively, D is TRBD2 (6 bases). This CDR3 has 14 residues. From germline, CDR1 is SEHNR and CDR2 FQNEAQ (reference sequence). V lost 11 bases and J lost 4, with 21 bases in between.